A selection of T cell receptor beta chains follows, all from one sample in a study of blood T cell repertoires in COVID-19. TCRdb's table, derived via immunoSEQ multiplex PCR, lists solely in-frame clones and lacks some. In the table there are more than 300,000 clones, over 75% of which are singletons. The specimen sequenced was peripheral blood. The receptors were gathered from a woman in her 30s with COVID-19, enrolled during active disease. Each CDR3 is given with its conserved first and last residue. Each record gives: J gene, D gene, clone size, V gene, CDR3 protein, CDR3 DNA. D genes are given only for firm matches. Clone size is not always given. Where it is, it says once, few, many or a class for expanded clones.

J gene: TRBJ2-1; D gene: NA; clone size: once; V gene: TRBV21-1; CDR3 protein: CASSQSGSLYNEQFF; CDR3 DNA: TGTGCCAGCAGCCAAAGCGGGAGTTTATACAATGAGCAGTTCTTC
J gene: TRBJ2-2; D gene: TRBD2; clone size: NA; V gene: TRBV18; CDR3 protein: CASSQGLVGNTGELFF; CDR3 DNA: TGTGCCAGCTCGCAGGGACTAGTCGGGAACACCGGGGAGCTGTTTTTT
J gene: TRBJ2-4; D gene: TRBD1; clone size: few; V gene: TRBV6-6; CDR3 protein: CASSPGTGGYGIQYF; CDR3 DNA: TGTGCCAGCAGTCCCGGGACAGGGGGGTACGGCATTCAGTACTTC
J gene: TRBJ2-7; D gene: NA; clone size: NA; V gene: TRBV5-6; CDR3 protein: CASSLAVSFYEQYF; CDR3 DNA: TGTGCCAGCAGCTTGGCCGTCTCTTTCTACGAGCAGTACTTC
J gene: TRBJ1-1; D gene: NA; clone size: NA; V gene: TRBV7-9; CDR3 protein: CASSLVWGGPEAFF; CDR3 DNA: TGTGCCAGCAGCTTAGTATGGGGAGGACCTGAAGCTTTCTTT
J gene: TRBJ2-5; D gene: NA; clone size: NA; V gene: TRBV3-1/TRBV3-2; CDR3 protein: CASSQFTGSQETQYF; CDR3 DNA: TGTGCCAGCAGCCAATTCACAGGGTCTCAAGAGACCCAGTACTTC
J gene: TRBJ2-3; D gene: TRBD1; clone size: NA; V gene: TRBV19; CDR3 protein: CASSSRQGPESDTQYF; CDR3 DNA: TGTGCCAGTAGTAGCCGACAGGGGCCCGAATCCGATACGCAGTATTTT
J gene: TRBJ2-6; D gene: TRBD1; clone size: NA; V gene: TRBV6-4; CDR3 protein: CASRPGQGVSGANVLTF; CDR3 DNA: TGTGCCAGCAGGCCGGGACAGGGGGTTTCTGGGGCCAACGTCCTGACTTTC
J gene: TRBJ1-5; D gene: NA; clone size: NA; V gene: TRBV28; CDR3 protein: CASSLGQWGAQPQHF; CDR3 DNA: TGTGCCAGCAGTTTGGGGCAGTGGGGCGCTCAGCCCCAGCATTTT
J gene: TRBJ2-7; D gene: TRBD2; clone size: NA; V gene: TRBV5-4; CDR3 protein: CASSSGAGGLREQYF; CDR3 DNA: TGTGCCAGCAGCAGCGGAGCGGGAGGGCTACGTGAGCAGTACTTC
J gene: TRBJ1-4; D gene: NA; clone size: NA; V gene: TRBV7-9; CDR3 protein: CASSHKAALNEKLFF; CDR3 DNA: TGTGCCAGCAGTCACAAGGCGGCACTTAATGAAAAACTGTTTTTT
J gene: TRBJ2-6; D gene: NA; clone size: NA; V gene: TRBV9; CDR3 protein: CASSVAPDIFSGANVLTF; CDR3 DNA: TGTGCCAGCAGCGTAGCCCCGGACATCTTCTCTGGGGCCAACGTCCTGACTTTC
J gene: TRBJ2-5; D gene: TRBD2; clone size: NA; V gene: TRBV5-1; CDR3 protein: CASSLMVGRGETQYF; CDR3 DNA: TGCGCCAGCAGCTTGATGGTCGGGAGGGGAGAGACCCAGTACTTC
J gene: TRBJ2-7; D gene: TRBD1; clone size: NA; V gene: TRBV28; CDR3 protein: CASTRTGGSYEQYF; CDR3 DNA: TGTGCCAGCACGAGGACAGGGGGATCCTACGAGCAGTACTTC
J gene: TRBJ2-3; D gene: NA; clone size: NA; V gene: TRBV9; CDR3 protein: CASSGGGGGGLRTDTQYF; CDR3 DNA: TGTGCCAGCAGCGGAGGGGGAGGGGGAGGCCTACGCACAGATACGCAGTATTTT
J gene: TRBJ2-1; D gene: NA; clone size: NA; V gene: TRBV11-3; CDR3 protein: CASSSGTFSNNEQFF; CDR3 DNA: TGTGCCAGCAGCTCGGGGACTTTCTCGAACAATGAGCAGTTCTTC
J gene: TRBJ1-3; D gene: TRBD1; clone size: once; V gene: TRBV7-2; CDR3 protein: CASSLWDSSGNTIYF; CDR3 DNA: TGTGCCAGCAGCTTATGGGACAGCTCTGGAAACACCATATATTTT
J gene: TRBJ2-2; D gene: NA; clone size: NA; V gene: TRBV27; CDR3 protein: CASSFGGTGELFF; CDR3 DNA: TGTGCCAGCAGTTTTGGAGGCACCGGGGAGCTGTTTTTT
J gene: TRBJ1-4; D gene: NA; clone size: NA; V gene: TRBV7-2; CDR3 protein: CASSLSTIYLGAEEKLFF; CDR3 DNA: TGTGCCAGCAGCTTATCAACTATCTATTTGGGGGCGGAAGAAAAACTGTTTTTT
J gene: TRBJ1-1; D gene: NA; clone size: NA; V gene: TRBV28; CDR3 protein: CASSLLRSAEAFF; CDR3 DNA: TGTGCCAGCAGCCTGCTTCGGTCCGCTGAAGCTTTCTTT
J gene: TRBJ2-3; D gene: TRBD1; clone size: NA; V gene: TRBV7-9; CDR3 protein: CASSLALRQGADTQYF; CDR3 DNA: TGTGCCAGCAGCTTAGCGCTAAGACAGGGGGCAGATACGCAGTATTTT
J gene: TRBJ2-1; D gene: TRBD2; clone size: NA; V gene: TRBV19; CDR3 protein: CASSDTSGRARRFF; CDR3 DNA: TGTGCCAGTAGTGACACTAGCGGGAGGGCCCGACGGTTCTTC
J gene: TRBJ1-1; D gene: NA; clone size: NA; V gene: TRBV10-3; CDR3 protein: CATRRAMNTEAFF; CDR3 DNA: TGTGCCACCAGGAGGGCAATGAACACTGAAGCTTTCTTT
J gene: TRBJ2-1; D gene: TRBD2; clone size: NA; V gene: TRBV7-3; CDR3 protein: CASSRNPRLAGSRNEQFF; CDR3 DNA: TGTGCCAGCAGCAGGAACCCGCGACTAGCGGGTTCGCGAAATGAGCAGTTCTTC
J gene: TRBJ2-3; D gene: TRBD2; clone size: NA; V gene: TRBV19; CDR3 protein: CASSGLARTTDTQYF; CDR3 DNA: TGTGCCAGTAGCGGACTAGCGCGTACTACAGATACGCAGTATTTT
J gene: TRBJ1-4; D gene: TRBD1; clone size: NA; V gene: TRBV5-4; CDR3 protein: CASSLLGDRVNEKLFF; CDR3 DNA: TGTGCCAGCAGCTTGTTAGGGGACAGGGTTAATGAAAAACTGTTTTTT
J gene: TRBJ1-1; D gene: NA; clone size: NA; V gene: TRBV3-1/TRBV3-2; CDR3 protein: CASSQEGRVDTEAFF; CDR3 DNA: TGTGCCAGCAGCCAAGAGGGGCGAGTAGACACTGAAGCTTTCTTT
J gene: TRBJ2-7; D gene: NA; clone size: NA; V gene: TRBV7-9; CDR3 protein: CASSPRAEGSYEQYF; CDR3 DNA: TGTGCCAGCAGCCCAAGGGCTGAGGGTAGCTACGAGCAGTACTTC
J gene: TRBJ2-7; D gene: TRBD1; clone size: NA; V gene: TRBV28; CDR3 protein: CASRRDRVLEQYF; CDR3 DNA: TGTGCCAGCCGACGGGACAGGGTGCTCGAGCAGTACTTC
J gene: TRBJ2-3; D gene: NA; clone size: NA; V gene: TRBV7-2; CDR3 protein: CASSYSADTQYF; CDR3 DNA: TGTGCCAGCAGCTACTCCGCAGATACGCAGTATTTT
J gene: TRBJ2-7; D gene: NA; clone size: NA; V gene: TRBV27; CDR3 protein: CASSPFGVSEQYF; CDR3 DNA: TGTGCCAGCAGTCCATTTGGAGTGAGCGAGCAGTACTTC
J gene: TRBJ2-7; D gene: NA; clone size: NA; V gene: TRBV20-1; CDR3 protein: CSASLGGYEQYF; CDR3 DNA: TGCAGTGCTAGTCTAGGCGGCTACGAGCAGTACTTC
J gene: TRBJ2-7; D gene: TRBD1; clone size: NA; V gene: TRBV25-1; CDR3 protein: CASSVQGATDEQYF; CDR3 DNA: TGTGCCAGCAGTGTACAGGGGGCAACGGACGAGCAGTACTTC
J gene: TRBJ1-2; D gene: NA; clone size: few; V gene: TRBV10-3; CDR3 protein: CAISDGETFYGYTF; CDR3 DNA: TGTGCCATCAGTGATGGGGAGACTTTCTATGGCTACACCTTC
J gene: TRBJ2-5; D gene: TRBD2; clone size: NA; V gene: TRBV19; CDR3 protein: CASSVGLAGGETQYF; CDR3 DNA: TGTGCCAGTAGTGTGGGACTAGCGGGGGGAGAGACCCAGTACTTC
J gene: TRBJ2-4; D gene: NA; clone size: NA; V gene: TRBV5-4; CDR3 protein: CAAGEGRANIQYF; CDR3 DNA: TGTGCGGCAGGGGAGGGGAGGGCAAACATTCAGTACTTC
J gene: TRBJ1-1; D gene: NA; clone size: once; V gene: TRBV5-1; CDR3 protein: CASSPAGTEAFF; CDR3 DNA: TGCGCCAGCAGCCCCGCGGGAACTGAAGCTTTCTTT
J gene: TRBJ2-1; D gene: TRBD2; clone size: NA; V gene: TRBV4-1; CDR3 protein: CASSQVPGLAGGPSYNEQFF; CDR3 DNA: TGCGCCAGCAGCCAGGTCCCGGGACTAGCGGGAGGGCCGTCCTACAATGAGCAGTTCTTC
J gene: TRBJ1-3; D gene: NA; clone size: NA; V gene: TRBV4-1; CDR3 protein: CASSQLWADISGNTIYF; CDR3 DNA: TGCGCCAGCAGCCAACTCTGGGCCGACATCTCTGGAAACACCATATATTTT
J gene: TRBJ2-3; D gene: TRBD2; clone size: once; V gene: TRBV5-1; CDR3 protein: CASSFLGAGGPTDTQYF; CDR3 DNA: TGCGCCAGCAGCTTTTTAGGGGCGGGAGGACCCACAGATACGCAGTATTTT
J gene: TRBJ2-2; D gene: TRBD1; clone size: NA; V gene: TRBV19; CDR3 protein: CASSPRLTGEAGELFF; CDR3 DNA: TGTGCCAGTAGTCCTCGGTTGACAGGGGAGGCCGGGGAGCTGTTTTTT